This paragraph covers one T cell receptor beta chain sequence. The sample is drawn from a study of blood T cell repertoires in COVID-19. As for the study in general: Specimens from acute and convalescent COVID-19 originated in the United States, Italy and Spain. PBMCs, B-cell-depleted T cells, or T cells provided the cDNA or gDNA that made up the material.

Per the germline V gene, CDR1 is SGHTA and CDR2 is FQGNSA. The CDR3 spans 14 residues. V trimming: 4 bases; J trimming: 10 bases; junction bases outside the gene matches: 7. The protocol was immunoSEQ multiplex PCR, while the TCRdb copy is restricted to in-frame clones and leaves out a portion. This sample has 200,000 to 250,000 clones, with 82% found just once. Sequencing was performed on peripheral blood. This TCR came from a woman between 65 and 79 years old with COVID-19, enrolled during active disease. This chain links TRBV7-2 with TRBJ1-6, with TRBD1 matching over 7 bases. The CDR3 region is CASSSLTGYSPLHF. The CDR3 coding sequence is TGTGCCAGCAGCTCGCTGACAGGGTACTCACCCCTCCACTTT.